The 32 T cell receptor beta chains reported below all come from one sample, sequenced in a study of cytomegalovirus exposure and HLA in healthy donors. Measured with immunoSEQ multiplex PCR; TCRdb has only the in-frame clones, and not every one. The repertoire holds approximately 150,000 clones, with around 90% as singletons. Material for sequencing was PBMCs. Receptors were obtained from a man between 18 and 29 years old in good health and CMV-seropositive.

The chain has TRBV5-1 and TRBJ2-3, with 10 bases matching TRBD2. Germline V gene lookup returns CDR1 SGHRS and CDR2 YFSETQ. The junction had 6 bases not matched to a gene; V was cut back by 4 bases and J by 4 bases. CDR3 length: 15 residues. The CDR3 DNA reads TGCGCCAGCAGCCCCTCGACTAGCGGGCCAGATACGCAGTATTTT. It specifies CASSPSTSGPDTQYF.

This clone was seen only once. The chain joins TRBV6-5 to TRBJ2-5; TRBD1 might be the D (5 bases). The CDR3 totals 12 residues. Trimming took 6 bases from V and 7 from J, leaving 12 bases between them. Per the germline V gene, CDR1 is MNHEY and CDR2 is SVGAGI. This chain's CDR3 is CASSPGRGTQYF. The CDR3 DNA follows: TGTGCCAGCAGCCCCGGAAGGGGGACCCAGTACTTC.

The gene calls are TRBV7-3 and TRBJ2-3; tentatively, D is TRBD1 (5 bases). V was cut by 5 bases and J by 3 bases, with 15 bases left in between. The CDR3 extends over 15 amino acids. Per germline, CDR1 SGHTA and CDR2 FQGTGA. CDR3 protein: CASSLGWQGTDTQYF. The CDR3 nucleotides read TGTGCCAGCAGCCTAGGGTGGCAGGGAACAGATACGCAGTATTTT.

The J gene is TRBJ2-5, the V gene TRBV28, with 8 nucleotides matching TRBD1. The germline gives CDR1 MDHEN, CDR2 SYDVKM. The CDR3 is 14 residues long. V shed 6 bases, J shed 3 bases, and the junction held 6 bases outside the gene matches. CDR3 sequence (DNA): TGTGCCAGCAGGCCCACAGGGGGTAAAGAGACCCAGTACTTC. Amino acids: CASRPTGGKETQYF.

This chain links TRBV7-2 with TRBJ1-5, with D unresolved. V was clipped by 3 bases and J by 4 bases, with 10 bases between them. Per germline, CDR1 SGHTA and CDR2 FQGNSA. CDR3 length: 14 amino acids. CDR3 sequence reads: CASSFSTRNQPQHF. CDR3 coding DNA: TGTGCCAGCAGCTTCTCGACCAGGAATCAGCCCCAGCATTTT.

The genes are TRBV11-2 and TRBJ2-2; the D gene is possibly TRBD1 (6 bases). Germline V CDR1 and CDR2: SGHAT, FQNNGV. V lost 1 base and J lost 6, with 12 bases in between. This CDR3 has 15 amino acids. Here the CDR3 DNA reads TGTGCCAGCAGCTTAGTTCAGGGGCAGGCCGGGGAGCTGTTTTTT. Translated, it gives CASSLVQGQAGELFF.

The CDR3 protein is CASSPPVRGGDGYTF. CDR3 DNA sequence: TGTGCCAGCTCACCACCGGTCCGGGGAGGGGATGGCTACACCTTC. V gene TRBV18 combines with J gene TRBJ1-2, with D maybe TRBD1 (5 bases). V dropped 0 bases and J dropped 6 bases, with 14 bases sitting between them. The CDR3 spans 15 residues. Looked up from germline, CDR1 is KGHSH and CDR2 is LQKENI.

This clone was seen a handful of times. This chain links TRBV19 with TRBJ1-5; D is possibly TRBD1 (6 bases). This CDR3 spans 13 amino acids. Germline CDR1 LNHDA, CDR2 SQIVND (reference sequence). The germline V and J ends were trimmed by 7 bases and 7 bases, with 14 bases remaining between them. As DNA, the CDR3 is TGTGCCAGTACACGGGCAGGGGACCAGCCCCAGCATTTT. Its translation: CASTRAGDQPQHF.

In its sample, this clone was seen once. The chain employs TRBV18 and TRBJ2-5; no definite D call. The germline V gene encodes CDR1 KGHSH and CDR2 LQKENI. This CDR3 comprises 13 residues. Trimming shortened V by 3 bases and J by 4 bases, and 9 bases separated the two germline ends. CDR3 protein: CASSPNIGETQYF. The CDR3 bases are TGTGCCAGCTCACCGAACATTGGAGAGACCCAGTACTTC.

The V and J genes are TRBV30 and TRBJ1-2; D call uncertain. In germline, CDR1 is GTSNPN, CDR2 SVGIG (reference sequence). This CDR3 has 13 residues. V lost 5 bases and J lost 3, with 13 bases in between. CDR3 sequence reads: CAWSEGADYGYTF. The CDR3 region has the DNA TGTGCCTGGTCGGAGGGCGCGGACTATGGCTACACCTTC.

The V call is TRBV5-1, the J call TRBJ1-4, with D uncertain. V was clipped by 7 bases and J by 1 base, with 11 bases between them. CDR1 and CDR2 from the germline V gene are SGHRS and YFSETQ. The CDR3 is 14 residues long. Here the CDR3 DNA reads TGCGCCAGCTCTTCGGAGGTAACTAATGAAAAACTGTTTTTT. Translated, it gives CASSSEVTNEKLFF.

This CDR3 reads CASKRGDRGTDTQYF. In DNA form, the CDR3 reads TGTGCCAGTAAGCGGGGGGATCGGGGCACAGATACGCAGTATTTT. The J gene is TRBJ2-3, the V gene TRBV27, with 9 bases fitting TRBD2. V lost 9 bases, J lost 1 base, and 8 bases stayed unmatched. From germline, CDR1 is MNHEY and CDR2 SMNVEV (reference sequence). The CDR3 is 15 residues long.

The chain is built from TRBV9 and TRBJ2-7, with TRBD2 identical over 10 bases. CDR1 is SGDLS, CDR2 YYNGEE, per germline. The CDR3 spans 17 residues. Unmatched junction bases numbered 12, after V lost 4 bases and J lost 2 bases. CDR3 nucleotide sequence: TGTGCCAGCAGCCTGCGTTCCCTAGCGGGGGTAACCTACGAGCAGTACTTC. Translation: CASSLRSLAGVTYEQYF. Together with reference TRBV9 and TRBJ2-7, the CDR3 gives the full variable domain: DSGVTQTPKHLITATGQRVTLRCSPRSGDLSVYWYQQSLDQGLQFLIQYYNGEERAKGNILERFSAQQFPDLHSELNLSSLELGDSALYFCASSLRSLAGVTYEQYFGPGTRLTVT.

The chain recombines TRBV4-1 with TRBJ2-2, with TRBD1 matching over 7 bases. Per germline, CDR1 MGHRA and CDR2 YSYEKL. Unmatched junction bases numbered 4, after V lost 3 bases and J lost 0 bases. The CDR3 has 16 amino acids. The CDR3 region is CASSQRGQSNTGELFF. Here the CDR3 DNA reads TGCGCCAGCAGCCAGAGGGGACAGTCGAACACCGGGGAGCTGTTTTTT.

The chain employs TRBV28 and TRBJ1-5; possibly TRBD1 for D (5 bases). The CDR3 sequence is 14 residues long. V lost 3 bases to trimming and J lost 5 bases, with 11 bases between them. CDR1 is MDHEN and CDR2 is SYDVKM in the germline V gene. This chain's CDR3 is CASSLGGSDQPQHF. The CDR3 nucleotides are TGTGCCAGCAGTTTGGGGGGGAGCGATCAGCCCCAGCATTTT.

The DNA for the CDR3 is TGTGCCAGCAGCTTAGCGTCCTCAGGGGGCAGTGGTGGCTACACCTTC. Translating it yields CASSLASSGGSGGYTF. The gene calls are TRBV7-9 and TRBJ1-2, with 8 bases aligning to TRBD1. Germline values: CDR1 SEHNR, CDR2 FQNEAQ (reference sequence). Trimming at V came to 0 bases and at J to 7 bases, leaving 10 bases not matched to a gene. The CDR3 has 16 amino acids. Variable domain in full (rest from reference TRBV7-9 and TRBJ1-2): DTGVSQNPRHKITKRGQNVTFRCDPISEHNRLYWYRQTLGQGPEFLTYFQNEAQLEKSRLLSDRFSAERPKGSFSTLEIQRTEQGDSAMYLCASSLASSGGSGGYTFGSGTRLTVV.

The rearrangement joins TRBV13 to TRBJ2-1; D is possibly TRBD2 (7 bases). The CDR3 consists of 15 residues. The germline V and J ends were trimmed by 3 bases and 3 bases, with 12 bases remaining between them. Germline V lookup: CDR1 PRHDT, CDR2 FYEKMQ (reference sequence). CDR3 sequence (DNA): TGTGCCAGCAGCTTCGGCGGGGGCGACTACAATGAGCAGTTCTTC. Its protein product is CASSFGGGDYNEQFF.

The chain recombines TRBV5-1 with TRBJ2-3; 11 bases agree with TRBD2. Germline V gene lookup returns CDR1 SGHRS and CDR2 YFSETQ. There are 14 residues in the CDR3. Losses at the gene ends were 5 bases for V and 5 bases for J; bases not matched to a gene: 4. CDR3 bases: TGCGCCAGCAGTAGCGGGAGGGATGGAGATACGCAGTATTTT. Translation gives CASSSGRDGDTQYF.

V is TRBV6-5 and J is TRBJ2-6; D perhaps matches TRBD2 (6 bases). The V gene lost 6 bases and the J gene lost 1 base, with 10 bases spanning the gap. CDR3 size: 15 residues. In germline, CDR1 is MNHEY, CDR2 SVGAGI. This CDR3 reads CASSTSRSGANVLTF. The CDR3 DNA reads TGTGCCAGCAGCACTAGCCGGTCTGGGGCCAACGTCCTGACTTTC.

V and J are TRBV5-1 and TRBJ1-1; D may be TRBD1 (5 bases). Germline CDR1 and CDR2: SGHRS and YFSETQ. The V end was cut by 4 bases, the J end by 4 bases, with 17 bases between. The CDR3 runs to 15 residues. The DNA for the CDR3 is TGCGCCAGCAGCCTCATTAGTGGGGGACTCACTGAAGCTTTCTTT. Its translation is CASSLISGGLTEAFF.

This chain links TRBV4-2 with TRBJ1-2; D possibly corresponds to TRBD1 (6 bases). The V gene lost 3 bases and the J gene lost 1 base, with 12 bases spanning the gap. CDR3 length: 15 amino acids. Germline V gene lookup returns CDR1 LGHNA and CDR2 YNFKEQ. The CDR3 DNA reads TGTGCCAGCAGCCATGACGGGACAAGTAACTATGGCTACACCTTC. As protein: CASSHDGTSNYGYTF.

The V and J genes are TRBV6-5 and TRBJ2-7, with D maybe TRBD2 (5 bases). Trimming cost V 6 bases and J 2 bases, with 17 bases left between them. There are 15 residues in the CDR3. CDR1 and CDR2 from the germline V gene are MNHEY and SVGAGI. CDR3 sequence (DNA): TGTGCCAGCAGGTGGAGCGGTTACGGAACCTACGAGCAGTACTTC. Protein sequence: CASRWSGYGTYEQYF.

This chain's CDR3 is CASRPDRGVGQPQHF. CDR3 DNA: TGTGCCAGCAGACCGGACAGGGGGGTCGGCCAGCCCCAGCATTTT. The chain recombines TRBV6-5 with TRBJ1-5, with 10 nucleotides matching TRBD1. The CDR3 extends over 15 amino acids. Germline V lookup: CDR1 MNHEY, CDR2 SVGAGI. V was pared by 6 bases and J by 7 bases, with 9 bases of the junction left unmatched.

This chain links TRBV6-4 with TRBJ2-3; possible D gene TRBD1, 6 bases. Germline loops: CDR1 MRHNA, CDR2 SNTAGT. The CDR3 is made up of 15 amino acids. V was cut by 5 bases and J by 1 base, with 13 bases left in between. The CDR3 region has the DNA TGTGCCAGCAGTCACAGGGTGGACGGCACAGATACGCAGTATTTT. Its protein is CASSHRVDGTDTQYF.

The chain combines TRBV27 with TRBJ2-1, with 7 bases lining up with TRBD1. CDR1 and CDR2 (germline): MNHEY, SMNVEV (reference sequence). There are 14 residues in the CDR3. J was trimmed by 4 bases and V by 4 bases; bases with no gene match: 4. The DNA for the CDR3 is TGTGCCAGCAGTTCGGGGACAGTTTACAATGAGCAGTTCTTC. This gives the protein CASSSGTVYNEQFF.

This clone occurred a few times. CDR3 protein: CASSPSEYGYTF. The CDR3, as DNA: TGTGCCAGCAGCCCCTCAGAATATGGCTACACCTTC. The chain joins TRBV5-4 to TRBJ1-2; D unresolved. Trimming shortened V by 4 bases and J by 5 bases, and 9 bases separated the two germline ends. The length of the CDR3 is 12 residues. Germline values: CDR1 SGHNT, CDR2 YYREEE (reference sequence). The whole variable domain, remainder taken from reference TRBV5-4 and TRBJ1-2, is ETGVTQSPTHLIKTRGQQVTLRCSSQSGHNTVSWYQQALGQGPQFIFQYYREEENGRGNFPPRFSGLQFPNYSSELNVNALELDDSALYLCASSPSEYGYTFGSGTRLTVV.

This clone has more than one count but fewer than ten. The V and J genes are TRBV19 and TRBJ2-7, with a tentative D call TRBD1 (6 bases). CDR1 and CDR2 from the germline V gene are LNHDA and SQIVND (reference sequence). V dropped 0 bases and J dropped 6 bases, with 15 bases sitting between them. The CDR3 has 15 residues. CDR3 in DNA: TGTGCCAGTAGTATAGATCAGGGGATCTCGGGCGAGCAGTACTTC. It codes for CASSIDQGISGEQYF.

This clone was detected a few times. The chain carries TRBV2 and TRBJ1-2; no definite D call. Between the trimmed V and J ends, which lost 6 bases and 3 bases, there was a span of 11 bases. CDR3 size: 13 residues. Germline V gene lookup returns CDR1 SNHLY and CDR2 FYNNEI. The CDR3 nucleotides are TGTGCCAGCAGGAGAGACACGGACTATGGCTACACCTTC. Its protein is CASRRDTDYGYTF. The entire variable domain, with the rest obtained from reference TRBV2 and TRBJ1-2, is as follows: EPEVTQTPSHQVTQMGQEVILRCVPISNHLYFYWYRQILGQKVEFLVSFYNNEISEKSEIFDDQFSVERPDGSNFTLKIRSTKLEDSAMYFCASRRDTDYGYTFGSGTRLTVV.

The gene calls are TRBV4-2 and TRBJ1-4; a possible D gene is TRBD1 (5 bases). V was cut by 0 bases and J by 7 bases, with 15 bases left in between. The CDR3 runs to 16 residues. From germline, CDR1 is LGHNA and CDR2 YNFKEQ. The CDR3 coding sequence is TGTGCCAGCAGCCAAGATTTAGGAGGGGATGGTGAAAAACTGTTTTTT. Encoded protein: CASSQDLGGDGEKLFF.

V and J are TRBV6-6 and TRBJ1-6; the match to TRBD1 covers 7 bases. CDR3 size: 15 residues. CDR1 and CDR2 (germline): MNHNY, SVGAGI (reference sequence). With 4 bases clipped from V and 3 bases from J, the junction kept 3 bases outside the gene matches. The CDR3 sequence: CASSFTGDYNSPLHF. CDR3 in DNA: TGTGCCAGCAGTTTCACAGGGGACTATAATTCACCCCTCCACTTT.

The chain links TRBV6-5 to TRBJ1-6; D remains unclear. The CDR3 is 15 residues long. CDR1 and CDR2 (germline): MNHEY, SVGAGI. V was clipped by 2 bases and J by 4 bases, with 9 bases between them. The CDR3 sequence: CASSYRQSYNSPLHF. DNA of the CDR3: TGTGCCAGCAGTTACCGACAAAGTTATAATTCACCCCTCCACTTT.

The chain employs TRBV9 and TRBJ1-1; the D is unclear. Trimming removed 2 bases from V and 6 bases from J, with 17 bases in between. This CDR3 has 15 residues. Germline V gives CDR1 SGDLS, CDR2 YYNGEE. The CDR3 sequence: CASSVVREIKPEAFF. The CDR3 DNA is TGTGCCAGCAGCGTCGTTCGAGAAATCAAGCCTGAAGCTTTCTTT. Full variable domain (rest looked up from reference TRBV9 and TRBJ1-1): DSGVTQTPKHLITATGQRVTLRCSPRSGDLSVYWYQQSLDQGLQFLIQYYNGEERAKGNILERFSAQQFPDLHSELNLSSLELGDSALYFCASSVVREIKPEAFFGQGTRLTVV.